This T cell receptor (beta chain) stems from a study of blood T cell repertoires in COVID-19. As for the study in general: Nucleic acid was either cDNA or gDNA, and it came from T cells, B-cell-depleted T cells, or PBMCs.

This table comes from immunoSEQ multiplex PCR, and its TCRdb copy is limited to in-frame clones, with some not included. The sample lists some 400,000 clones, approximately 89% occurring once. Enrolled during active infection, Seattle patients were then followed longitudinally. The germline CDR1 and CDR2 sequences are SGHRS and YFSETQ. This CDR3 region has 14 residues. V gave up 3 bases and J gave up 3 bases; unmatched junction bases: 3. Sequencing was carried out using peripheral blood. This rearrangement joins TRBV5-1 to TRBJ2-1; 7 bases are shared with TRBD1. The receptor comes from a woman aged 60 to 75 with COVID-19, enrolled during active disease. The CDR3 here is CASSSGQLYNEQFF. As DNA, the CDR3 is TGCGCCAGCAGCTCGGGACAGCTCTACAATGAGCAGTTCTTC.